This T cell receptor (beta chain) derives from a study of cytomegalovirus exposure and HLA in healthy donors. Study-wide points: When a later analysis compared HLA-associated TCR beta chains with equally common others, the HLA-associated chains turned out to be more clonally expanded and to have lower generation probabilities.

Trimming cost V 3 bases and J 0 bases, with 10 bases left between them. The CDR3 has 15 residues. Germline-derived CDR1 and CDR2 are PRHDT and FYEKMQ (reference sequence). A multiplex PCR was run with 60 Vbeta primers and 13 Jbeta primers. This table comes from immunoSEQ multiplex PCR, and its TCRdb copy is limited to in-frame clones, with some not included. Of more than 85,000 clones detected, around 75% appear once; the ten largest clones hold less than 15%. About this clone: What it binds is unknown.

This chain connects TRBV13 to TRBJ2-3; D is perhaps TRBD1 (5 bases). Sequencing was performed on PBMCs. The source of this sequence is a male donor in good health and CMV-seropositive. In nucleotides, the CDR3 is TGTGCCAGCAGCTTGGGCAGGGCTAGCACAGATACGCAGTATTTT. Protein sequence: CASSLGRASTDTQYF.